This T cell receptor (beta chain) was profiled in a study of early T cells in non-severe SARS-CoV-2 infection. For the study at large: Chains were unpaired, as sequencing was done on bulk RNA from unsorted whole blood.

Whole-study results and caveats: The VDJdb matching leaned toward anti-spike CD8 responses and overlooked private and CD4 specificities.

This clonotype has a count of ten or more. As yet, its antigen is unknown. The TCR library protocol was used to attach unique molecular identifiers. These identifiers were attached to individual cDNA molecules. TCRdb processed the 5' RACE reads anew with MiXCR; each CDR3 protein has one entry. The sample has 65,000 to 75,000 distinct CDR3 sequences, over 10% seen once. With V trimmed by 6 bases and J by 3 bases, 6 bases remained unmatched. The CDR3 is 15 amino acids. Germline V gene lookup returns CDR1 LNHDA and CDR2 SQIVND (reference sequence). This receptor was identified in an adult who was a healthcare worker with PCR-confirmed SARS-CoV-2 infection or an uninfected control (not recorded which). The chain links TRBV19 to TRBJ2-3; TRBD1 matches at 10 bases. Sequencing used whole blood. This CDR3 is CASRMGQGTTDTQYF. The CDR3 DNA reads TGTGCCAGTAGAATGGGACAGGGGACGACAGATACGCAGTATTTT. The variable domain in full, with the rest retrieved from reference TRBV19 and TRBJ2-3, is DGGITQSPKYLFRKEGQNVTLSCEQNLNHDAMYWYRQDPGQGLRLIYYSQIVNDFQKGDIAEGYSVSREKKESFPLTVTSAQKNPTAFYLCASRMGQGTTDTQYFGPGTRLTVL.